This T cell receptor (beta chain) derives from a study of blood T cell repertoires in COVID-19. The germline V gene encodes CDR1 SEHNR and CDR2 FQNEAQ (reference sequence). The CDR3 has 15 residues. V lost 4 bases, J lost 1 base, and 12 bases lay in between. TCRdb keeps only in-frame clones here, not all; method: immunoSEQ multiplex PCR. The sample includes 100,000 to 150,000 clones, 85% of them seen just once. This clone was observed a single time. The clonotype comes from a woman of 80 years or more with acute or convalescent COVID-19. Sequenced material: peripheral blood. The rearrangement links TRBV7-9 to TRBJ2-3; D possibly corresponds to TRBD1 (7 bases). The CDR3 DNA is TGTGCCAGCAGCTATTGGAGGGGGCGCACAGATACGCAGTATTTT. Protein sequence: CASSYWRGRTDTQYF.